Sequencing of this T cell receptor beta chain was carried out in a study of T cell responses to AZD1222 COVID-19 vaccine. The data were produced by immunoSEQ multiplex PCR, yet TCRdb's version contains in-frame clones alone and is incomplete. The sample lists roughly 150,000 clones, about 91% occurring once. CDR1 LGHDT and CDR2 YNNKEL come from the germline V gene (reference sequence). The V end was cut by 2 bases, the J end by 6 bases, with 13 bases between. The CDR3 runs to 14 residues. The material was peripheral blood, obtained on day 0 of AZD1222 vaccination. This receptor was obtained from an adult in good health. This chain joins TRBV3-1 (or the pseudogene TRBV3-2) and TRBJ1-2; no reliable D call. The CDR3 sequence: CASSQNAGWHGYTF. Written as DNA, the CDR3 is TGTGCCAGCAGCCAAAATGCGGGGTGGCATGGCTACACCTTC.